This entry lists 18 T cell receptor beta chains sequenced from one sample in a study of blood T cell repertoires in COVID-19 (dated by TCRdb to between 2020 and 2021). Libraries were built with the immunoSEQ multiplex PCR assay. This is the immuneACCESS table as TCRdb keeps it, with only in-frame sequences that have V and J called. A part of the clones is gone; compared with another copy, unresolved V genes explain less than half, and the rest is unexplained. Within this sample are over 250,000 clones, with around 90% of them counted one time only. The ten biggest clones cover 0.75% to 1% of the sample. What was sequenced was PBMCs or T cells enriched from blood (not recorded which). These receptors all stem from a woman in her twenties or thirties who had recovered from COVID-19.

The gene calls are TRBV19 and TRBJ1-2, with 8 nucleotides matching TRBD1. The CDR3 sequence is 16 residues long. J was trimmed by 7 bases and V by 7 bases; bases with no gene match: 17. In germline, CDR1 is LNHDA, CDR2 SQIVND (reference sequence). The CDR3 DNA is TGTGCCAGTAAGGACAGGGCCGGCCCGCAGGGAGGTGGCTACACCTTC. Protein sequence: CASKDRAGPQGGGYTF.

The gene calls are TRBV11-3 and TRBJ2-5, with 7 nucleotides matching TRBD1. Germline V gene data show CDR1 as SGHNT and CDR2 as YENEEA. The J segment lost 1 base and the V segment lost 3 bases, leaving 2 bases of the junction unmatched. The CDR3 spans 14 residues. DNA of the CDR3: TGTGCCAGCAGCTTCCGACAGGGCCAAGAGACCCAGTACTTC. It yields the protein CASSFRQGQETQYF.

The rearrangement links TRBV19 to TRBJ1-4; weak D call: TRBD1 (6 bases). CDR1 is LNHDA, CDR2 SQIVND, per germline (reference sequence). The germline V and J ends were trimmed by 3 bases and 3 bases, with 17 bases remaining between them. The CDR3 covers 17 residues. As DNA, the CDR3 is TGTGCCAGTAGTATTAAGGTCGTGGACAGCCCTAATGAAAAACTGTTTTTT. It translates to CASSIKVVDSPNEKLFF.

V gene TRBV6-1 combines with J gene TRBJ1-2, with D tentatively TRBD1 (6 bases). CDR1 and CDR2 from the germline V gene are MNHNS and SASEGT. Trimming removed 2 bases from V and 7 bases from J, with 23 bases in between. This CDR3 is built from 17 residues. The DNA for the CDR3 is TGTGCCAGCAGTGAACTCCTGACAGGCCCCATAGGGGGTGGCTACACCTTC. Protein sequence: CASSELLTGPIGGGYTF.

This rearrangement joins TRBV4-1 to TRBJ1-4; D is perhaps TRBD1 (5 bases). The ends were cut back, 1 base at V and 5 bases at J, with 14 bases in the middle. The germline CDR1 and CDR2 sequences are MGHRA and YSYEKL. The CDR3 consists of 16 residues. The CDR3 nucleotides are TGCGCCAGCAGCCAAGCCACAGGCAACCTAAATGAAAAACTGTTTTTT. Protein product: CASSQATGNLNEKLFF.

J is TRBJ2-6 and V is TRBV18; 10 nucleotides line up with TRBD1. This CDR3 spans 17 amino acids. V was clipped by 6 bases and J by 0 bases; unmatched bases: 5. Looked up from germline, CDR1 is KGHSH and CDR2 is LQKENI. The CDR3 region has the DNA TGTGCCAGCTCGCCGACAGGGGGCGCCTCTGGGGCCAACGTCCTGACTTTC. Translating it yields CASSPTGGASGANVLTF. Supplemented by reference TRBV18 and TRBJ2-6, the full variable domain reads NAGVMQNPRHLVRRRGQEARLRCSPMKGHSHVYWYRQLPEEGLKFMVYLQKENIIDESGMPKERFSAEFPKEGPSILRIQQVVRGDSAAYFCASSPTGGASGANVLTFGAGSRLTVL.

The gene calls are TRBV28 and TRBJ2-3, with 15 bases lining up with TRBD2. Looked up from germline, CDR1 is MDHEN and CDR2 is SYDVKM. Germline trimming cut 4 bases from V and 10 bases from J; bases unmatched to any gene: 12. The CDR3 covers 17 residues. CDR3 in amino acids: CASSWGLAGGAQYAQYF. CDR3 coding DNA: TGTGCCAGCAGTTGGGGACTAGCGGGAGGTGCTCAATACGCGCAGTATTTT.

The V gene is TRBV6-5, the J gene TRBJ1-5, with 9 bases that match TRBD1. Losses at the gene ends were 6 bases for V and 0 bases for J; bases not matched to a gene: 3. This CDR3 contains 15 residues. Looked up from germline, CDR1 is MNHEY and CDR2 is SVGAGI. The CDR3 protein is CASSPDRGSNQPQHF. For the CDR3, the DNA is TGTGCCAGCAGCCCGGACAGGGGTAGCAATCAGCCCCAGCATTTT.

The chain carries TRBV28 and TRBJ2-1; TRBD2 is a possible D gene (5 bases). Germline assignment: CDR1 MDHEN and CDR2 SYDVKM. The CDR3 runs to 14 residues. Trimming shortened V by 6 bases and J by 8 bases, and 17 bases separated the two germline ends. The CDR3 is CASRHLAESDEQFF. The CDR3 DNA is TGTGCCAGCAGGCATCTAGCTGAATCCGATGAGCAGTTCTTC.

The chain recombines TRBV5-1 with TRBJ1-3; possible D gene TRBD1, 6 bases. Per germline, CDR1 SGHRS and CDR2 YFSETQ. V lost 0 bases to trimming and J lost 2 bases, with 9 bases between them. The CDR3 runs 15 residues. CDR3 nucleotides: TGCGCCAGCAGCTTGGGAGGACAGACTGGAAACACCATATATTTT. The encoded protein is CASSLGGQTGNTIYF.

The DNA for the CDR3 is TGTGCCAGTAGAGACCGAGGCTCTGGAAACACCATATATTTT. It yields the protein CASRDRGSGNTIYF. The chain couples TRBV19 to TRBJ1-3; unclear D gene. Trimming stripped 6 bases from V and 0 bases from J, with 9 bases between. The CDR3 has 14 amino acids. Germline assignment: CDR1 LNHDA and CDR2 SQIVND (reference sequence).

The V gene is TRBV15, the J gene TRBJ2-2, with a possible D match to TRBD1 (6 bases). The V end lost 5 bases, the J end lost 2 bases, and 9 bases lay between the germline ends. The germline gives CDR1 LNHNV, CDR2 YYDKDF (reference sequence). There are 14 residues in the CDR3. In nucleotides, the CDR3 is TGTGCCACCAGCCGGACAGAAAACACCGGGGAGCTGTTTTTT. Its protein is CATSRTENTGELFF.

CDR3 coding DNA: TGTGCCAGCAGTTACTCTGGCGCCGGGGGATATTACAATGAGCAGTTCTTC. It specifies CASSYSGAGGYYNEQFF. The chain recombines TRBV6-2 or TRBV6-3 with TRBJ2-1, with a possible D match to TRBD2 (6 bases). The germline gives CDR1 MNHEY, CDR2 SVGEGT. The ends were cut back, 0 bases at V and 4 bases at J, with 16 bases in the middle. The CDR3 totals 17 residues.

This CDR3 is CASRIPGLGDTEAFF. The DNA for the CDR3 is TGTGCCAGCAGGATTCCGGGACTGGGGGACACTGAAGCTTTCTTT. The genes are TRBV28 and TRBJ1-1; the D gene is possibly TRBD1 (5 bases). Deletions cut 6 bases from V and 3 bases from J, with 17 bases between. Germline CDR1 reads MDHEN; CDR2 reads SYDVKM. This CDR3 comprises 15 residues.

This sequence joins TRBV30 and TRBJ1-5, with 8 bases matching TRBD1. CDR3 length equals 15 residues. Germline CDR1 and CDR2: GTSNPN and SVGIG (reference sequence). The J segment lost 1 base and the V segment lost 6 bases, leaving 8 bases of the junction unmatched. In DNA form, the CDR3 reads TGTGCCTGCTCATTTGGACAGGGCAGCAATCAGCCCCAGCATTTT. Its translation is CACSFGQGSNQPQHF.

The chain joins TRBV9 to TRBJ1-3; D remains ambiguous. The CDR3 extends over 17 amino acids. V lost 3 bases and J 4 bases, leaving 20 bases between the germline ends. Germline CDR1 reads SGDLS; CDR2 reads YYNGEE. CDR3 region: CASSGLDEEALGNTIYF. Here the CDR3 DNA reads TGTGCCAGCAGCGGGCTAGATGAAGAGGCGCTCGGAAACACCATATATTTT.

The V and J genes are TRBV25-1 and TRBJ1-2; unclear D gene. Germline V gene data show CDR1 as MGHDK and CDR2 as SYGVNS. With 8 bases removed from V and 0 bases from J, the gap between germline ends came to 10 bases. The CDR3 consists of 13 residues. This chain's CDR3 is CASFSSSNYGYTF. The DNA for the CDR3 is TGTGCCAGCTTTAGTAGCTCTAACTATGGCTACACCTTC.

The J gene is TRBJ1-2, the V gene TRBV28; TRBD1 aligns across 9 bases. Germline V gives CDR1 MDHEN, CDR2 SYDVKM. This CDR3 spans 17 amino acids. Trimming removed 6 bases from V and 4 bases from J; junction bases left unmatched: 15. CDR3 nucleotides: TGTGCCAGCAGCTCAGGACAGGGGAGTAAGGAGGCCTATGGCTACACCTTC. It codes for CASSSGQGSKEAYGYTF.